This T cell receptor beta chain was found in a study of molecular identifiers for immune sequencing clone quantification. At the level of the study: Naive CD8 cell RNA, from around 20,000 or 99,000 cells, was split five ways in replicates, with four sequenced.

TCRdb re-derived calls from the PCR reads in MiXCR, one entry per CDR3 protein. The repertoire holds some 320,000 distinct CDR3 sequences, with about a quarter as singletons. In germline, CDR1 is SGHAT, CDR2 FQNNGV. This CDR3 comprises 17 residues. V was clipped by 5 bases and J by 11 bases; unmatched bases: 20. With RNA at 10%, 30% or 50%, naive CD8 libraries came from around 18,000 to 910,000 sorted cells. Researchers sorted naive CD8 T cells as cells that were CD8+CD4-CCR7+CD45RA+. General study points: For effector cells, clones above 20 RNA copies held over 98% of molecules; for naive cells, under 1%.

Concerning this clonotype itself: Its target is not known.

This TCR was recovered from a human donor in good health. Some libraries in this study had Jurkat cell RNA spiked in. The sample was naive CD8+ T cells from blood, with Jurkat cell RNA spiked in. Documented subset: FACS-sorted CD8+CD4-CCR7+CD45RA+ naive T cells. The chain carries TRBV11-2 and TRBJ2-3, with TRBD2 identical over 9 bases. The chain's CDR3 is CASSRRTSEALGLKQYF. The CDR3 DNA reads as TGTGCCAGCAGCCGGCGGACTAGCGAAGCCCTGGGCTTAAAGCAGTATTTT.